This entry lists 26 T cell receptor beta chains sequenced from one sample in a study of preoperative IRX-2 immunotherapy in early breast cancer. Method: immunoSEQ multiplex PCR; TCRdb's copy keeps in-frame clones and lacks some. The table has 40,000 to 50,000 clones, approximately 77% seen once. Treatment noted: preoperative locoregional IRX-2 cytokine immunotherapy. The sample in question was tumor tissue, obtained after IRX-2 immunotherapy. The receptors were sampled from a human donor with breast cancer.

This chain connects TRBV5-1 to TRBJ1-4; no firm D call. This CDR3 is 14 amino acids long. V shed 4 bases and J shed 0 bases, with 7 bases lying between them. CDR1 and CDR2 (germline): SGHRS, YFSETQ. CDR3 DNA: TGCGCCAGCAGCCCCATTGCAACTAATGAAAAACTGTTTTTT. Translation: CASSPIATNEKLFF.

This chain connects TRBV6-8 to TRBJ2-7; TRBD2 is a possible D gene (6 bases). V lost 8 bases and J lost 6, with 17 bases in between. The CDR3 spans 13 residues. In germline, CDR1 is MNHGY, CDR2 SAAAGT. The CDR3 region is CASRNGGPGEQYF. The DNA of the CDR3 is TGTGCCAGCCGAAACGGAGGGCCGGGCGAGCAGTACTTC.

This rearrangement joins TRBV5-1 to TRBJ1-5; a possible D gene is TRBD1 (5 bases). Germline values: CDR1 SGHRS, CDR2 YFSETQ. The CDR3 contains 14 residues. V was clipped by 5 bases and J by 7 bases, with 16 bases between them. CDR3 sequence: CASRKTGTDQPQHF. The CDR3 nucleotides are TGCGCCAGCAGGAAAACAGGCACGGACCAGCCCCAGCATTTT.

The chain carries TRBV14 and TRBJ2-5; D possibly corresponds to TRBD2 (5 bases). Germline V gene data show CDR1 as SGHDN and CDR2 as FVKESK. The ends were cut back, 4 bases at V and 5 bases at J, with 11 bases in the middle. The CDR3 sequence is 13 residues long. CDR3 protein: CASSPRWRETQYF. CDR3 DNA: TGTGCCAGCAGCCCCCGGTGGAGGGAGACCCAGTACTTC. Variable domain in full (rest from reference TRBV14 and TRBJ2-5): EAGVTQFPSHSVIEKGQTVTLRCDPISGHDNLYWYRRVMGKEIKFLLHFVKESKQDESGMPNNRFLAERTGGTYSTLKVQPAELEDSGVYFCASSPRWRETQYFGPGTRLLVL.

The gene calls are TRBV18 and TRBJ1-3; D gene unclear. Germline V gene sequence: CDR1 KGHSH, CDR2 LQKENI. The CDR3 extends over 14 amino acids. V was trimmed by 4 bases and J by 2 bases, leaving 9 bases between them. The CDR3 here is CASSQGLTGNTIYF. CDR3 coding DNA: TGTGCCAGCTCACAGGGTCTCACTGGAAACACCATATATTTT.

This clone was observed a handful of times. This chain links TRBV5-1 with TRBJ1-5, with 9 bases lining up with TRBD1. The germline CDR1 and CDR2 sequences are SGHRS and YFSETQ. The CDR3 has 15 residues. The V and J ends lost 2 bases and 2 bases, in that order; junction bases with no gene match: 2. The CDR3 sequence: CASSFTGGGNQPQHF. CDR3 DNA: TGCGCCAGCAGCTTTACAGGGGGCGGCAATCAGCCCCAGCATTTT.

The V call is TRBV5-1, the J call TRBJ2-1; 7 positions agree with TRBD2. V trimming: 7 bases; J trimming: 6 bases; junction bases outside the gene matches: 10. The length of the CDR3 is 14 residues. Germline CDR1 and CDR2: SGHRS and YFSETQ. The CDR3 nucleotides read TGCGCCAGCGGGTCGTCATCGGGGGGCAATGAGCAGTTCTTC. Residues: CASGSSSGGNEQFF.

This rearrangement joins TRBV14 to TRBJ1-1; D unresolved. Germline loops: CDR1 SGHDN, CDR2 FVKESK. V lost 0 bases and J 12 bases, leaving 11 bases between the germline ends. This CDR3 has 12 residues. CDR3 in amino acids: CASSQEAGWTFF. The CDR3, as DNA: TGTGCCAGCAGCCAAGAGGCGGGATGGACTTTCTTT.

This clone came up a few times. In the same sample, other DNA sequences code for this CDR3. CDR3 DNA sequence: TGTGCCAGCTCACCACCGAGCTCCTACGAGCAGTACTTC. This sequence encodes CASSPPSSYEQYF. The chain employs TRBV18 and TRBJ2-7; the D is unclear. The germline V gene has CDR1 KGHSH and CDR2 LQKENI. V lost 0 bases to trimming and J lost 0 bases, with 3 bases between them. The CDR3 is made up of 13 amino acids.

This chain connects TRBV7-4 to TRBJ1-2; unclear D gene. Trimming shortened V by 7 bases and J by 2 bases, and 14 bases separated the two germline ends. This CDR3 comprises 14 residues. CDR1 is SGHVT, CDR2 SQSDAQ, per germline. The CDR3 reads CASTTLDRNYGYTF. The DNA of the CDR3 is TGTGCCAGCACCACCCTAGATCGGAACTATGGCTACACCTTC.

The gene calls are TRBV5-1 and TRBJ1-4, with a weak D call TRBD1 (6 bases). The V end was cut by 4 bases, the J end by 3 bases, with 13 bases between. CDR1 and CDR2 from the germline V gene are SGHRS and YFSETQ. There are 15 residues in the CDR3. CDR3 residues: CASSLGGQANEKLFF. CDR3 in DNA: TGCGCCAGCAGCCTGGGGGGGCAGGCTAATGAAAAACTGTTTTTT. The full variable domain, completed using reference TRBV5-1 and TRBJ1-4, is KAGVTQTPRYLIKTRGQQVTLSCSPISGHRSVSWYQQTPGQGLQFLFEYFSETQRNKGNFPGRFSGRQFSNSRSEMNVSTLELGDSALYLCASSLGGQANEKLFFGSGTQLSVL.

This chain links TRBV18 with TRBJ2-1; either TRBD1 or TRBD2 may fit D (5 bases each). V lost 5 bases to trimming and J lost 0 bases, with 20 bases between them. CDR1 is KGHSH, CDR2 LQKENI, per germline. The CDR3 totals 18 residues. This CDR3 reads CASSALRGAATSYNEQFF. The DNA of the CDR3 is TGTGCCAGCTCAGCCCTTAGGGGAGCGGCCACCTCCTACAATGAGCAGTTCTTC.

The chain couples TRBV19 to TRBJ1-3; tentative D call: TRBD1 (5 bases). Germline-derived CDR1 and CDR2 are LNHDA and SQIVND (reference sequence). The germline V and J ends were trimmed by 7 bases and 4 bases, with 23 bases remaining between them. This CDR3 spans 17 amino acids. CDR3 sequence (DNA): TGTGCCAGTACGCGTAAGGACGGGACGGCAGGCGGAAACACCATATATTTT. Protein: CASTRKDGTAGGNTIYF.

V and J are TRBV5-1 and TRBJ2-3; D is possibly TRBD1 (6 bases). V lost 4 bases to trimming and J lost 2 bases, with 11 bases between them. The CDR3 extends over 14 amino acids. The V gene's germline CDR1 is SGHRS and CDR2 YFSETQ. This chain's CDR3 is CASSPRQATDTQYF. CDR3 coding DNA: TGCGCCAGCAGCCCCCGACAGGCCACAGATACGCAGTATTTT. The full variable domain, its missing parts supplied by reference TRBV5-1 and TRBJ2-3, is KAGVTQTPRYLIKTRGQQVTLSCSPISGHRSVSWYQQTPGQGLQFLFEYFSETQRNKGNFPGRFSGRQFSNSRSEMNVSTLELGDSALYLCASSPRQATDTQYFGPGTRLTVL.

The V and J genes are TRBV7-6 and TRBJ2-1, with 15 bases aligning to TRBD2. V lost 5 bases to trimming and J lost 10 bases; unmatched junction nucleotides: 3. Germline-derived CDR1 and CDR2 are SGHVS and FNYEAQ. The CDR3 sequence is 14 residues long. The CDR3 sequence: CASSRTSGGVEQFF. The DNA for the CDR3 is TGTGCCAGCAGCCGGACTAGCGGGGGGGTCGAGCAGTTCTTC.

This CDR3 reads CATKGTSGKQETQYF. DNA of the CDR3: TGTGCCACCAAGGGGACTAGCGGGAAGCAAGAGACCCAGTACTTC. This rearrangement joins TRBV19 to TRBJ2-5; 13 bases map to TRBD2. The CDR3 loop spans 15 amino acids. CDR1 and CDR2 from the germline V gene are LNHDA and SQIVND (reference sequence). The junction had 7 bases not matched to a gene; V was cut back by 10 bases and J by 2 bases.

The chain recombines TRBV6-8 with TRBJ2-7; D call uncertain. CDR3 length: 14 residues. Trimming took off 0 bases at V and 2 bases at J, with 8 bases between the two ends. Per the germline V gene, CDR1 is MNHGY and CDR2 is SAAAGT. The CDR3 DNA follows: TGTGCCAGCAGTTACTCGAAGGCTGCCTACGAGCAGTACTTC. As protein: CASSYSKAAYEQYF.

This chain connects TRBV19 to TRBJ2-3; 8 nucleotides line up with TRBD2. The CDR3 is made up of 15 amino acids. Germline V gene lookup returns CDR1 LNHDA and CDR2 SQIVND (reference sequence). J was trimmed by 0 bases and V by 8 bases; bases with no gene match: 7. CDR3 coding DNA: TGTGCCAGTGATAGCGGGGTTGTCAGCACAGATACGCAGTATTTT. This gives the protein CASDSGVVSTDTQYF. Full variable domain (remainder filled in from reference TRBV19 and TRBJ2-3): DGGITQSPKYLFRKEGQNVTLSCEQNLNHDAMYWYRQDPGQGLRLIYYSQIVNDFQKGDIAEGYSVSREKKESFPLTVTSAQKNPTAFYLCASDSGVVSTDTQYFGPGTRLTVL.

This sequence joins TRBV14 and TRBJ2-5; TRBD1 agrees at 7 bases. The CDR3 has 14 amino acids. The V gene end was trimmed by 4 bases and the J gene end by 2 bases; junction bases not matched to a gene: 4. Germline V gives CDR1 SGHDN, CDR2 FVKESK. CDR3 bases: TGTGCCAGCAGCCGCAACAGGGGACAAGAGACCCAGTACTTC. Amino acid sequence: CASSRNRGQETQYF.

V and J are TRBV7-4 and TRBJ1-4, with a possible D match to TRBD1 (5 bases). The CDR3 loop spans 13 amino acids. Germline V lookup: CDR1 SGHVT, CDR2 SQSDAQ. V gave up 1 base and J gave up 11 bases, with 11 bases separating them. CDR3 amino acids: CASSLGVGGKLFF. The CDR3, as DNA: TGTGCCAGCAGCTTAGGTGTCGGGGGTAAACTGTTTTTT.

The sample holds a few counts of this clone. The rearrangement uses TRBV6-8 and TRBJ1-1, with no clear D. The CDR3 sequence is 13 residues long. V lost 8 bases and J lost 2, with 12 bases in between. CDR1 and CDR2 from the germline V gene are MNHGY and SAAAGT. The CDR3, as DNA: TGTGCCAGCGCTGGAACAGCCAACACTGAAGCTTTCTTT. Amino acid sequence: CASAGTANTEAFF.

This rearrangement joins TRBV7-1 to TRBJ2-2; D gene unclear. TRBV7-1 has ORF status, its function being uncertain. The ends were cut back, 5 bases at V and 4 bases at J, with 11 bases in the middle. The CDR3 runs 14 residues. CDR3 in DNA: TGTGCCAGCAGCCCTCAGGTGATCACCGGGGAGCTGTTTTTT. Translated, it gives CASSPQVITGELFF.

This chain uses TRBV6-8 with TRBJ1-1; no reliable D call. The germline V and J ends were trimmed by 0 bases and 4 bases, with 12 bases remaining between them. Germline CDR1 MNHGY, CDR2 SAAAGT. CDR3 length: 15 amino acids. CDR3 protein: CASSYSQAGSTEAFF. For the CDR3, the DNA is TGTGCCAGCAGTTACTCCCAGGCCGGGAGCACTGAAGCTTTCTTT.

The CDR3 is CASNLGRADEQFF. The CDR3 DNA is TGTGCCAGCAACTTGGGTAGGGCCGATGAGCAGTTCTTC. J is TRBJ2-1 and V is TRBV19; D not certain. This CDR3 region has 13 residues. Germline CDR1 LNHDA, CDR2 SQIVND (reference sequence). Trimming removed 9 bases from V and 8 bases from J, with 17 bases in between.

This clone appeared a few times. The chain combines TRBV7-1 with TRBJ1-4, with TRBD1 matching 7 bases. TRBV7-1 is recorded as an ORF, its role being uncertain. This CDR3 is built from 13 residues. After removal of 5 bases from V and 8 bases from J, the junction contained 5 bases not matched to a gene. DNA for the CDR3: TGTGCCAGCAGCAGCCCAGGGGGAGAAAAACTGTTTTTT. It is translated as CASSSPGGEKLFF.

The chain uses TRBV5-1 and TRBJ2-2, with 7 nucleotides matching TRBD1. The V segment lost 3 bases and the J segment 3 bases; nucleotides outside the gene matches: 5. The germline CDR1 and CDR2 sequences are SGHRS and YFSETQ. The CDR3 runs 15 residues. The DNA of the CDR3 is TGCGCCAGCAGCTCAACAGGGGCGGACACCGGGGAGCTGTTTTTT. Translation: CASSSTGADTGELFF.